The 3 T cell receptor beta chains below come from one sample, sequenced in a study of shared clonotypes between healthy human individuals. Naive-designated CD8 cells lacked CD45RO, were positively enriched for CCR7, and omitted terminally differentiated effector memory CD45RA+ cells. Profiled with immunoSEQ multiplex PCR; TCRdb holds only in-frame clones, not every one. Seen here are around 2,000,000 clones, 90% to 95% observed once, and the top ten hold about 1.5%. Sequenced input: naive CD8+ T cells from PBMCs. These TCRs come from a man between 18 and 29 years old in good health. Some clones in this sample may be carry-over from other donors' samples.

The chain combines TRBV27 with TRBJ1-5; 8 nucleotides match TRBD1. The CDR3 contains 18 residues. J lost 1 base, V lost 5 bases, and 13 bases had no gene match. CDR1 and CDR2 (germline): MNHEY, SMNVEV (reference sequence). The CDR3: CASSPQVRQGTSNQPQHF. Written as DNA, the CDR3 is TGTGCCAGCAGTCCCCAAGTAAGACAGGGGACGAGCAATCAGCCCCAGCATTTT.

The chain is built from TRBV27 and TRBJ2-3; TRBD1 might be the D (5 bases). This CDR3 has 12 amino acids. The germline gives CDR1 MNHEY, CDR2 SMNVEV (reference sequence). The CDR3 DNA sequence: TGTGCTTGGGGCGGAAAAACAGATACGCAGTATTTT. The encoded protein is CAWGGKTDTQYF.

The chain uses TRBV27 and TRBJ2-5; D gene unclear. The V and J ends lost 1 base and 1 base respectively, with 13 bases between them. Germline assignment: CDR1 MNHEY and CDR2 SMNVEV (reference sequence). The CDR3 extends over 16 amino acids. The chain's CDR3 is CASSLWPRGSQETQYF. The CDR3 bases are TGTGCCAGCAGTTTATGGCCCCGAGGTTCCCAAGAGACCCAGTACTTC.